This T cell receptor beta chain was identified in a study of human T cells and chemical hapten exposure (dated by TCRdb to the early 2020s). Describing the broader study: For sensitization, 2% DPC in acetone was applied to a 2 cm by 2 cm area of upper inner arm skin. Throughout the roughly 25-week study period, patients were also given weekly therapeutic DPC doses on the scalp. Patch testing was done on the upper back using Finn chambers containing 0.01% DPC, and results were scored after 6 days according to International Contact Dermatitis Research Group standards. Most of the patients in the cohort were female, and the cohort covered alopecia areata with under or over 50% scalp involvement, alopecia totalis and alopecia universalis. Libraries were combined into a pool for sequencing, and differences in TCR yield between samples came mainly from small differences in library volumes within the pool. In alopecia patients, the study followed how the peripheral blood TCR repertoire changed in vivo over primary and secondary sensitization to diphenylcyclopropenone (DPC), a hapten. Blood samples were taken from patients before sensitization (week 0) and then at 2, 6 and about 24 weeks after DPC sensitization. Nearly 30 alopecia patients gave blood for TCR sequencing at one to four time points (pre-sensitization, 2, 6 and 24 weeks). The paper's findings and limits, for the study overall: Repeated subsampling changed both the strength of the expansion versus patch-test correlation and the threshold at which the correlation became significant. Because every patient had alopecia, a presumed autoimmune disease, the patients' immune response might differ from that of healthy individuals. The number of PT1 expanded TCRs positively correlated with patch test score, significant at thresholds 8, 16 and 32 but not 4. DPC sensitization did not change the number of TCRs with a frequency above 1 in 1000, and there was no evidence of changes in global repertoire structure. Expanded TCRs formed significantly more large CDR3 similarity clusters than pre-sensitization or healthy control sets, consistent with antigen-driven responses.

Note on this clonotype: The antigen this receptor binds is unknown. Nothing much larger sits one base from this clone, and base qualities are not available.

The library relied on RACE. Sequenced on a NextSeq 500. During library preparation, unique molecular identifiers were attached to individual cDNA molecules so that TCRs could be counted quantitatively and reproducibly. Both TCR alpha and TCR beta chains were sequenced from each blood RNA sample. The study's own analysis went as follows. Samples had a median of about 90,000 TCRs, with a range from roughly 20,000 to 700,000. V, J and CDR3 annotation of the TCR reads was performed with the Decombinator software suite. To make PS versus PT1 abundance plots, every sample was subsampled to the same number of TCRs (28,000). Expanded TCRs were defined as absent before sensitization and observed at least eight times at the 2-week time point. The public reads were reanalyzed by TCRdb: fastp trimming at Q25, MiXCR alignment, in-frame beta chains only. Entries are consolidated by CDR3 protein sequence, retaining the most common genes and DNA. The V and J calls come from TCRdb's annotation, not from the publication. This sample lists roughly 100,000 distinct CDR3 sequences; under 40% were detected once. The ten largest account for around 2.7% of the sample.

Read against the paper, the sample's time point label means: patch test 3, about 24 weeks after DPC sensitization. The treatment or condition tag for this specimen amounts to: therapeutic diphenylcyclopropenone sensitization with weekly scalp DPC. At every patch-test visit, the blood draw took place before the patch test was put on. Patients were eligible if aged 18 to 70, diagnosed with alopecia and judged suitable for DPC therapy, and pregnant patients were excluded. Total RNA was isolated from unfractionated whole blood collected in Tempus Blood RNA tubes. From the cysteine up to the phenylalanine, the CDR3 has a length of 12 residues. Just CDR3 DNA is preserved here, 36 bases in frame from base 1. From the germline V gene, CDR1 is MNHEY and CDR2 is SVGAGI. The junction carries 9 bases between V and J, which are trimmed by 6 bases and 6 bases respectively.

The material sequenced was whole blood, taken in connection with sensitization to the hapten diphenylcyclopropenone (DPC). The sequence came from a man in his forties or fifties with alopecia areata. Some clones in this sample may be carry-over from other donors' samples. The rearrangement combines TRBV6-5 with TRBJ1-5; a confident D gene designation cannot be given. CDR3 protein: CASSTSSQPQHF. The DNA sequence follows: TGTGCCAGCAGCACAAGTTCTCAGCCCCAGCATTTT.